Presented here are 8 T cell receptor beta chains from one specimen sequenced in a study of early T cells in non-severe SARS-CoV-2 infection. Each CDR3 protein gets one entry after TCRdb re-called the 5' RACE reads with MiXCR. The sample shows about 57,000 distinct CDR3 sequences, approximately 12% of them seen only once. Sequencing was performed on whole blood. The receptors here all came from an adult who was a healthcare worker with PCR-confirmed SARS-CoV-2 infection or an uninfected control (not recorded which).

The chain has TRBV5-1 and TRBJ2-5, with 9 bases identical to TRBD1. Trimming cost V 5 bases and J 5 bases; bases outside gene matches: 10. The CDR3 has 15 residues. From germline, CDR1 is SGHRS and CDR2 YFSETQ. The CDR3 protein is CASRQGTGPLETQYF. As DNA, the CDR3 is TGCGCCAGCAGGCAGGGGACAGGGCCCCTGGAGACCCAGTACTTC.

This clonotype was observed many times. The chain has TRBV9 and TRBJ2-7; 7 positions agree with TRBD1. The CDR3 has 11 amino acids. J lost 6 bases, V lost 4 bases, and 1 base had no gene match. Germline V gene lookup returns CDR1 SGDLS and CDR2 YYNGEE. This CDR3 reads CASSTGAEQYF. The DNA for the CDR3 is TGTGCCAGCAGCACAGGGGCCGAGCAGTACTTC.

The chain uses TRBV29-1 and TRBJ1-2; the match to TRBD1 covers 7 bases. This CDR3 is built from 14 residues. Germline V gene data show CDR1 as SQVTM and CDR2 as ANQGSEA. The junction had 7 bases not matched to a gene; V was cut back by 2 bases and J by 4 bases. CDR3 in amino acids: CSVEPTGQPYGYTF. The CDR3 DNA reads TGCAGCGTTGAACCGACGGGACAGCCCTATGGCTACACCTTC.

This clonotype was seen repeatedly, ten times or more. V gene TRBV10-2 combines with J gene TRBJ2-1; D unresolved. Trimming cost V 3 bases and J 0 bases, with 9 bases left between them. The CDR3 covers 15 residues. Germline V lookup: CDR1 WSHSY, CDR2 SAAADI. CDR3 DNA: TGCGCCAGCAGTGAAGCCAGCTTCTCCTACAATGAGCAGTTCTTC. This sequence encodes CASSEASFSYNEQFF.

This clonotype appeared many times. The rearrangement links TRBV20-1 to TRBJ2-7; D is unclear. CDR1 is DFQATT and CDR2 is SNEGSKA in the germline V gene (reference sequence). Trimming stripped 0 bases from V and 2 bases from J, with 14 bases between. This CDR3 is built from 15 residues. CDR3 in amino acids: CSARDRKRSPYEQYF. DNA for the CDR3: TGCAGTGCTAGAGATAGGAAAAGGTCTCCCTACGAGCAGTACTTC.

This clonotype was picked up a small number of times. The chain joins TRBV18 to TRBJ2-1; D unclear. V lost 6 bases and J lost 9, with 15 bases in between. The CDR3 loop spans 13 amino acids. Germline CDR1 reads KGHSH; CDR2 reads LQKENI. The CDR3 spells CASSPILAGEQFF. CDR3 sequence (DNA): TGTGCCAGCTCCCCCATTTTGGCAGGTGAGCAGTTCTTC.

There are a few counts of this clonotype. This CDR3 reads CASSPRQRTGMGYTF. CDR3 nucleotide sequence: TGTGCCAGCAGCCCAAGGCAGCGGACAGGGATGGGCTACACCTTC. This chain links TRBV7-3 with TRBJ1-2, with 8 nucleotides matching TRBD1. V lost 5 bases, J lost 8 bases, and 13 bases stayed unmatched. This CDR3 has 15 amino acids. Germline loops: CDR1 SGHTA, CDR2 FQGTGA.

This clonotype was found many times. The V and J genes are TRBV7-3 and TRBJ2-1; D gene unclear. The V and J ends lost 5 bases and 11 bases respectively, with 16 bases between them. Per germline, CDR1 SGHTA and CDR2 FQGTGA. This CDR3 is 13 amino acids long. CDR3 DNA: TGTGCCAGCAGCATCAACATCGGGTTACAGCAGTTCTTC. The encoded protein is CASSINIGLQQFF.